This T cell receptor (beta chain) was recovered during a study of human T cells and chemical hapten exposure. Each CDR3 protein is one row after TCRdb ran MiXCR on the 5' RACE reads. The sample shows some 150,000 distinct CDR3 sequences, about 4.3% of them seen only once. Only a few counts were recorded for this clonotype. Germline CDR1 reads SQVTM; CDR2 reads ANQGSEA. CDR3 length: 14 amino acids. Germline trimming cut 3 bases from V and 1 base from J; bases unmatched to any gene: 4. Extraction yielded total RNA from whole blood (unfractionated). This sequence originates from a female donor in good health. The chain joins TRBV29-1 to TRBJ1-1; 8 nucleotides agree with TRBD1. The CDR3 sequence: CSVEVQGGNTEAFF. CDR3 coding DNA: TGCAGCGTTGAGGTACAGGGGGGGAACACTGAAGCTTTCTTT.